Sequencing of this T cell receptor beta chain was carried out in a study of control samples from healthy donors and cancer patients. Data came from immunoSEQ multiplex PCR; TCRdb stores just in-frame clones and leaves some out. The sample yields 13,000 or so clones, approximately 77% seen once. This CDR3 is built from 14 residues. Germline trimming cut 2 bases from V and 7 bases from J; bases unmatched to any gene: 2. In germline, CDR1 is SGDLS, CDR2 YYNGEE. V usage is TRBV9 and J usage is TRBJ1-6; TRBD1 aligns across 8 bases. Sequencing used formalin-fixed, paraffin-embedded tissue. This TCR derives from a male donor with melanoma. CDR3 coding DNA: TGTGCCAGCAGCGTTGGGACAGGCAATTCACCCCTCCACTTT. It translates to CASSVGTGNSPLHF.